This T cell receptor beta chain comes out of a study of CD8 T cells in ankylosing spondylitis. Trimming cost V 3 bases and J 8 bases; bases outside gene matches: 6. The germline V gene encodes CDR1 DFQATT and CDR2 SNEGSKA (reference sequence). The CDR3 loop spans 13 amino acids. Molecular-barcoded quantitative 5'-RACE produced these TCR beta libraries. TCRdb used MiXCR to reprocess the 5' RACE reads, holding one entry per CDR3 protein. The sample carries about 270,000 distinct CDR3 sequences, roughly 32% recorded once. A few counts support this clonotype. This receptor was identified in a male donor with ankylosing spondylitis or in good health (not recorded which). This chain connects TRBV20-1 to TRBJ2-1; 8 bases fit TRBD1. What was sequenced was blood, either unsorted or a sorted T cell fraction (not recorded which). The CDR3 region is CSARGGQVDEQFF. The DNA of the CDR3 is TGCAGTGCTAGGGGGGGACAGGTGGATGAGCAGTTCTTC.